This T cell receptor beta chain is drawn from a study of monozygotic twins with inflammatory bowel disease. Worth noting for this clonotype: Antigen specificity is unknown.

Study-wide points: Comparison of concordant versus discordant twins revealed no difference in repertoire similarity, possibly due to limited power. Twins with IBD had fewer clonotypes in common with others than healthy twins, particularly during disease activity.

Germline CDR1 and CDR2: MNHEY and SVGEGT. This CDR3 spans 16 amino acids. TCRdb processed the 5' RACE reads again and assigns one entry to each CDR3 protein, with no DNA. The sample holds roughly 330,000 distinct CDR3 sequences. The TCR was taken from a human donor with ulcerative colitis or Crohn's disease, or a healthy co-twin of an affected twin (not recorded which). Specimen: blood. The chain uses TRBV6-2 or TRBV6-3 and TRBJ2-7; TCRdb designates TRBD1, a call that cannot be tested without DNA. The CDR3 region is CASSLSGTGFVYEQYF.